This T cell receptor (beta chain) was captured by sequencing in a study of blood T cell repertoires in COVID-19. Study-wide context: Whether acute or convalescent, the COVID-19 samples came from the United States, Italy and Spain.

Profiling relied on immunoSEQ multiplex PCR, and the TCRdb table lists in-frame clones only, not all of them. The profile covers almost 200,000 clones, with around four fifths appearing a single time and 0.95% taken by the ten largest. Germline CDR1 is LNHNV and CDR2 is YYDKDF (reference sequence). Trimming at V came to 3 bases and at J to 0 bases, leaving 19 bases not matched to a gene. This CDR3 comprises 20 residues. The chain is built from TRBV15 and TRBJ2-7; 8 positions agree with TRBD2. The sequenced sample was peripheral blood. The sequence came from a man aged 55 to 69 with COVID-19, enrolled during active disease. This CDR3 is CATSSARAASGLAGSYEQYF. In DNA form, the CDR3 reads TGTGCCACCAGCAGCGCGAGGGCGGCCTCCGGGCTAGCGGGCTCCTACGAGCAGTACTTC.